These T cell receptor beta chains were read from a single sample in a study of patients and donors after allogeneic stem cell transplantation. MiXCR, run by TCRdb on the RT-PCR reads, gives a single entry per CDR3 protein. Among 80,000 to 90,000 distinct CDR3 sequences listed, around 46% were seen once. The sample was blood, either unsorted or a sorted T cell fraction (not recorded which). The origin of the receptors is a human donor who was either an allogeneic HSCT recipient or a stem cell or donor lymphocyte infusion donor (not recorded which). It is not recorded whose cells these are; they may come from a transplant donor. The CDR3 runs from the conserved cysteine through the conserved F or W. The order of the fields is J gene, clone size, D gene, V gene, CDR3 DNA, CDR3 protein. D genes are given only for firm matches. Some rows have no size entry. The others give once, few or many, or a class for an expanded clone.

>TRBJ1-2|few|.|TRBV4-3
TGCGCCAGCAGCCAAGTGTCTATGTACACTGATTTCAACTATGGCTACACCTTC
CASSQVSMYTDFNYGYTF
>TRBJ1-5|.|.|TRBV3-1
TGTGCCAGCAGCCAAGAGGGAAGCAATCAGCCCCAGCATTTT
CASSQEGSNQPQHF
>TRBJ1-6|few|.|TRBV10-3
TGTGCCAGTAGGACCGATGGAGGGAACAATTCACCCCTCCACTTT
CASRTDGGNNSPLHF
>TRBJ2-7|.|TRBD2|TRBV2
TGTGCCAGCAGGGCGGGAGGATCATCCTACGAGCAGTACTTC
CASRAGGSSYEQYF
>TRBJ1-5|.|.|TRBV24-1
TGTGCCACCAGTGACCCGGGAGGGCAGCCCCAGCATTTT
CATSDPGGQPQHF
>TRBJ1-2|.|.|TRBV20-1
TGCAGTGTCCCACAGGAAGGGAACTATGGCTACACCTTC
CSVPQEGNYGYTF
>TRBJ1-1|.|.|TRBV28
TGTGCCAGCAGTTTATACACCAGGGGTCTGAACACTGAAGCTTTCTTT
CASSLYTRGLNTEAFF
>TRBJ1-2|few|.|TRBV24-1
TGTGCCACCAGTGACTACCTCGGTGGCTACACCTTC
CATSDYLGGYTF
>TRBJ1-3|few|.|TRBV3-1
TGTGCCAGCAGCCAAGATTGGGGCAGCTCTGGAAACACCATATATTTT
CASSQDWGSSGNTIYF
>TRBJ2-1|.|TRBD1|TRBV20-1
TGCAGTGCAACACAGGGGGCTAGGGATGAGCAGTTCTTC
CSATQGARDEQFF
>TRBJ1-1|few|.|TRBV28
TGTGCCAGCAGTGATGGGCCCACTGAAGCTTTCTTT
CASSDGPTEAFF
>TRBJ2-1|.|TRBD2|TRBV12-3/TRBV12-4
TGTGCCAGCAACTGGAGCGGGAGGTCCCGGAGGGAGCAGTTCTTC
CASNWSGRSRREQFF
>TRBJ1-6|.|.|TRBV7-9
TGTGCCAGCAGCTTAGGGGAGAGCTCCTATAATTCACCCCTCCACTTT
CASSLGESSYNSPLHF
>TRBJ1-6|few|TRBD1|TRBV10-3
TGTGCCATCAGTGGAACTGGACAGGGGCAATCACCCCTCCACTTT
CAISGTGQGQSPLHF
>TRBJ1-2|.|.|TRBV20-1
TGCAGTGCTAGAGTTTGGTGGGATGGCTACACCTTC
CSARVWWDGYTF